The T cell receptor (beta chain) under discussion was sequenced for a study of cytomegalovirus exposure and HLA in healthy donors. Study information: Previous work identified roughly 120 million unique TCR beta sequences from 150 million to 200 million T cells.

A note on this clone: Its antigen is not known.

Study-wide results and caveats: Within the data, a cluster of highly shared sequence variants was likely a sequencing artifact. A later analysis found common viral pathogens apparently linked to several of the most significant clusters. TCR beta V- and J-gene trimming, according to a later analysis, was linked to a missense DCLRE1C variant.

CDR1 and CDR2 (germline): SGDLS, YYNGEE. The CDR3 loop spans 15 amino acids. With V trimmed by 0 bases and J by 5 bases, 5 bases remained unmatched. The PCR had 60 Vbeta and 13 Jbeta primers. The method was immunoSEQ multiplex PCR; TCRdb's version includes in-frame clones alone and lacks a portion of them. This table holds some 70,000 clones, under 80% found once. The origin of this receptor is a male donor in good health and CMV-seropositive. The sequenced material came from PBMCs. The V gene is TRBV9, the J gene TRBJ2-5; 9 positions agree with TRBD2. As DNA, the CDR3 is TGTGCCAGCAGCGTAGTGGGGCGGGGGGGGGAGACCCAGTACTTC. This translates into CASSVVGRGGETQYF.